This T cell receptor (beta chain) is from a study of OX40 agonist ivuxolimab in advanced cancers. V lost 4 bases and J lost 3; bases outside the gene matches: 11. CDR3 length equals 19 residues. Germline V gives CDR1 SGHDT, CDR2 YYEEEE. Whole-study findings and limits: Dosing at 0.1 to 3.0 mg/kg was accompanied by clonal expansion of CD4+ and CD8+ blood T cells by week 6.

TCRdb's table, derived via immunoSEQ multiplex PCR, lists solely in-frame clones and lacks some. The sample carries 46,000 or so clones, approximately 77% recorded once. As to this clone: Antigen: not known.

This chain uses TRBV5-6 with TRBJ2-4; 15 nucleotides align to TRBD2. The sequence came from an adult with an advanced solid tumor such as melanoma, head and neck, liver or kidney cancer. Material: CD4+ or CD8+ T cells sorted from blood, obtained in a trial of the OX40 agonist ivuxolimab. CDR3 region: CASSRLGLAGGMGKNIQYF. CDR3 DNA: TGTGCCAGCAGCCGCCTAGGACTAGCGGGAGGGATGGGCAAAAACATTCAGTACTTC. Drawing the rest from reference TRBV5-6 and TRBJ2-4, the complete variable domain is DAGVTQSPTHLIKTRGQQVTLRCSPKSGHDTVSWYQQALGQGPQFIFQYYEEEERQRGNFPDRFSGHQFPNYSSELNVNALLLGDSALYLCASSRLGLAGGMGKNIQYFGAGTRLSVL.